This T cell receptor beta chain came from a study of blood T cell repertoires in COVID-19. The table came from immunoSEQ multiplex PCR; TCRdb's copy has only in-frame clones and leaves some out. The sample gives fewer than 500,000 clones, 87% of which show up once; 1.3% is in the top ten. Germline CDR1 is SGHRS and CDR2 is YFSETQ. The CDR3 runs 15 residues. Trimming at V came to 0 bases and at J to 4 bases, leaving 3 bases not matched to a gene. Participants' reported clinical history set cohort assignment. The J gene is TRBJ2-1, the V gene TRBV5-1; TRBD2 matches at 8 bases. Input material: PBMCs or T cells enriched from blood (not recorded which). This clonotype was sampled from a man under 40 who had recovered from COVID-19. The CDR3 DNA reads TGCGCCAGCAGCTTGGGCGGGGGGCAATACAATGAGCAGTTCTTC. It yields the protein CASSLGGGQYNEQFF.